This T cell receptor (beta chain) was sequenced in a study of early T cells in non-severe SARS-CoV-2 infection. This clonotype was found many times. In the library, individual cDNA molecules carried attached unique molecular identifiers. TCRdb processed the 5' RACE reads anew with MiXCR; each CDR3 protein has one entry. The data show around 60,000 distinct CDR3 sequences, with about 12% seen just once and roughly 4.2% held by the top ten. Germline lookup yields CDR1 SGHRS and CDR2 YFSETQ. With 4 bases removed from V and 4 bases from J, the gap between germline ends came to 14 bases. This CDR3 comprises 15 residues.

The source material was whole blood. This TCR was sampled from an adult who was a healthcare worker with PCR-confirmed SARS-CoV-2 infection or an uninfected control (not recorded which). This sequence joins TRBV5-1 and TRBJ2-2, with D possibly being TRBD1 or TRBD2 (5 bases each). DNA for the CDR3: TGCGCCAGCAGCCAGGGCACGGGGAGCACCGGGGAGCTGTTTTTT. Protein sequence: CASSQGTGSTGELFF.